Sequencing of this T cell receptor (beta chain) was carried out in a study of T cells in Graves' hyperthyroidism and ophthalmopathy. Whole-study context: Pretreatment peripheral blood was obtained at initial diagnosis.

Germline CDR1 is GTSNPN and CDR2 is SVGIG (reference sequence). CDR3 length: 12 residues. V lost 3 bases, J lost 12 bases, and 7 bases stayed unmatched. The study left out patients who had uncontrolled infection, other autoimmune disease, pregnancy or lactation. Amplification of TCR beta CDR3 regions was performed using RNA transcripts as template. The TCR CDR3 first-round RT-PCR relied on the HTBI primer set. TCRdb ran MiXCR on the multiplex PCR reads and lists one entry per CDR3 protein. The table records about 480,000 distinct CDR3 sequences, 20% to 25% of them present only once. Sequences were obtained from blood. The chain employs TRBV30 and TRBJ2-1; 8 bases align to TRBD1. The source of this sequence is a woman aged 70-85 years with Graves' ophthalmopathy. The CDR3 DNA is TGTGCCTGGAGCCTACAGGGGGGAGGGCAGTTCTTC. It encodes CAWSLQGGGQFF.